The 19 T cell receptor beta chains below come from one sample, sequenced in a study. TCRdb used MiXCR to reprocess the 5' RACE reads, holding one entry per CDR3 protein. Of around 21,000 distinct CDR3 sequences in the sample, approximately 28% are singletons; the top ten hold 2% to 2.5%. The sequencing input was tumor-infiltrating naive CD4+ T cells sorted from the breast tumor. Subset here: naive CD4+ T cells, CD4+CD45RA+CD25-. These receptors were collected from a female donor with breast cancer.

This clonotype was observed many times. This chain links TRBV20-1 with TRBJ1-1, with 7 bases fitting TRBD1. The CDR3 runs 15 residues. The germline gives CDR1 DFQATT, CDR2 SNEGSKA (reference sequence). Losses at the gene ends were 2 bases for V and 2 bases for J; bases not matched to a gene: 8. DNA of the CDR3: TGCAGTGCTAGACCCGGGACAGTTAGAAACACTGAAGCTTTCTTT. Its protein product is CSARPGTVRNTEAFF.

This chain links TRBV6-6 with TRBJ2-1; TRBD2 might be the D (5 bases). Germline V gene sequence: CDR1 MNHNY, CDR2 SVGAGI (reference sequence). The CDR3 totals 15 residues. V lost 5 bases, J lost 0 bases, and 11 bases lay in between. The CDR3 nucleotides read TGTGCCAGCAGTGTCCGGGATGGCTCCTACAATGAGCAGTTCTTC. Translating gives CASSVRDGSYNEQFF.

By sample fraction, this clonotype is medium-sized. The chain links TRBV4-1 to TRBJ2-6; 7 bases line up with TRBD1. CDR1 and CDR2 from the germline V gene are MGHRA and YSYEKL. The junction had 10 bases not matched to a gene; V was cut back by 4 bases and J by 1 base. CDR3 length: 18 residues. The CDR3 loop reads CASSRYYPRGSGANVLTF. The CDR3 coding sequence is TGCGCCAGCAGCCGTTATTATCCCAGGGGGTCTGGGGCCAACGTCCTGACTTTC.

The chain has TRBV7-9 and TRBJ1-5; D unclear. The CDR3 has 16 amino acids. Trimming stripped 5 bases from V and 0 bases from J, with 14 bases between. The V gene's germline CDR1 is SEHNR and CDR2 FQNEAQ (reference sequence). DNA of the CDR3: TGTGCCAGCAGCCCTTCCACCGAAAATAGCAATCAGCCCCAGCATTTT. It specifies CASSPSTENSNQPQHF.

Concerning this clonotype itself: This sequence may be a read error, since a much larger clone differs from it by one base. V is TRBV21-1 and J is TRBJ2-2; TRBD2 is the table's D call, not checked against the DNA. TRBV21-1 is reported as a pseudogene. The CDR3 consists of 16 residues. The CDR3 reads CASSGLAGGPTGERFF. In DNA, the CDR3 is TGTGCCAGCAGCGGACTAGCGGGAGGGCCCACCGGGGAGCGGTTTTTT.

This chain connects TRBV19 to TRBJ2-1; unclear D gene. The CDR3 runs to 10 residues. Germline loops: CDR1 LNHDA, CDR2 SQIVND (reference sequence). The ends were cut back, 8 bases at V and 5 bases at J, with 4 bases in the middle. CDR3 region: CASGDNEQFF. The CDR3 DNA follows: TGTGCCAGTGGGGACAATGAGCAGTTCTTC.

A note on this clonotype: Its ends do not fully match the called genes, so a read error is possible. CDR3 sequence reads: CASGLGGVSGYTF. The CDR3 DNA reads TGCGCCAGCGGCTTAGGGGGCGTTAGCGGCTACACCTTC. The V call is TRBV7-9, the J call TRBJ1-2; 7 bases line up with TRBD1. There are 13 residues in the CDR3. CDR1 is SEHNR and CDR2 is FQNEAQ in the germline V gene (reference sequence).

The sample holds one count of this clonotype. The gene calls are TRBV29-1 and TRBJ2-1, with 7 bases aligning to TRBD2. The V segment lost 3 bases and the J segment 10 bases; nucleotides outside the gene matches: 15. The CDR3 runs 15 residues. Germline V gene data show CDR1 as SQVTM and CDR2 as ANQGSEA. The CDR3 protein is CSVESREETPSEQFF. CDR3 nucleotides: TGCAGCGTTGAGTCCCGGGAGGAAACTCCCAGCGAGCAGTTCTTC.

The sample holds a few counts of this clonotype. The V gene is TRBV28, the J gene TRBJ1-4; TRBD1 is a possible D gene (6 bases). V lost 6 bases and J lost 8, with 13 bases in between. Per the germline V gene, CDR1 is MDHEN and CDR2 is SYDVKM. The CDR3 is 13 residues long. The CDR3 DNA reads TGTGCCAGCAGCCGGGGGGCTGGAGAAAAACTGTTTTTT. This sequence encodes CASSRGAGEKLFF.

As for this clonotype: A much larger clone lies a single base off, so this may be a read error. This chain joins TRBV5-1 and TRBJ2-1; TRBD2 might be the D (6 bases). The germline CDR1 and CDR2 sequences are SGHRS and YFSETQ. The CDR3 covers 15 residues. The V end was cut by 4 bases, the J end by 5 bases, with 16 bases between. CDR3 in amino acids: CASSTSTRGNNEQFF. CDR3 nucleotides: TGCGCCAGCAGCACCTCCACTCGGGGGAACAATGAGCAGTTCTTC. Complete variable domain (other parts from reference TRBV5-1 and TRBJ2-1): KAGVTQTPRYLIKTRGQQVTLSCSPISGHRSVSWYQQTPGQGLQFLFEYFSETQRNKGNFPGRFSGRQFSNSRSEMNVSTLELGDSALYLCASSTSTRGNNEQFFGPGTRLTVL.

This clonotype was seen only a few times. This rearrangement joins TRBV6-5 to TRBJ2-1; D remains unclear. CDR1 is MNHEY, CDR2 SVGAGI, per germline. The CDR3 length is 19 residues. Trimming left V 1 base short and J 0 bases short, with 19 bases between. The DNA for the CDR3 is TGTGCCAGCAGTTACTACCACCCCGACTCCCAGAGCTCCTACAATGAGCAGTTCTTC. It specifies CASSYYHPDSQSSYNEQFF.

By share, this clonotype ranks as medium-sized. This chain connects TRBV7-9 to TRBJ1-1; D is perhaps TRBD1 (5 bases). CDR1 is SEHNR and CDR2 is FQNEAQ in the germline V gene (reference sequence). Trimming took 6 bases from V and 3 from J, leaving 14 bases between them. There are 14 residues in the CDR3. This CDR3 is CASRIGRGDTEAFF. DNA for the CDR3: TGTGCCAGCAGAATTGGGAGAGGGGACACTGAAGCTTTCTTT.

The rearrangement uses TRBV20-1 and TRBJ1-5; D gene uncertain. Germline CDR1 DFQATT, CDR2 SNEGSKA (reference sequence). The CDR3 contains 14 residues. The V end lost 6 bases, the J end lost 7 bases, and 19 bases lay between the germline ends. In DNA, the CDR3 is TGCAGTGCCCTAGCCTTGGGTTCCTGGCAGCCCCAGCATTTT. Its protein is CSALALGSWQPQHF.

This clonotype was found many times. It may be a read error: a sequence one base away is much more abundant. The rearrangement uses TRBV5-1 and TRBJ2-5; D is possibly TRBD1 (6 bases). This CDR3 has 15 amino acids. The germline V gene has CDR1 SGHRS and CDR2 YFSETQ. Trimming removed 4 bases from V and 3 bases from J, with 16 bases in between. CDR3 DNA sequence: TGCGCCAGCAGCCCCGGGGCAGGGGTAAAAGAGACCCAGTACTTC. Translated, it gives CASSPGAGVKETQYF.

This clonotype was detected a few times. The chain combines TRBV6-5 with TRBJ2-7; no clear D gene. The V gene lost 6 bases and the J gene lost 7 bases, with 13 bases spanning the gap. CDR3 length: 12 residues. Germline values: CDR1 MNHEY, CDR2 SVGAGI. The CDR3 bases are TGTGCCAGCAGAAGACCCTTGGGGGAGCAGTACTTC. This translates into CASRRPLGEQYF.

Concerning this clonotype: A read error may be the cause here, since a much bigger clone is one base away. V and J are TRBV24-1 and TRBJ1-1, with a weak D call TRBD1 (6 bases). Germline V CDR1 and CDR2: KGHDR, SFDVKD. CDR3 size: 13 residues. The CDR3 spells CATRRQANNEAFF. In DNA, the CDR3 is TGTGCCACCAGAAGACAGGCCAACAATGAAGCTTTCTTT.

This clonotype has just a few counts. The V and J genes are TRBV20-1 and TRBJ2-7; 9 bases agree with TRBD2. This CDR3 has 15 amino acids. Trimming cost V 1 base and J 0 bases; bases outside gene matches: 4. The germline V gene encodes CDR1 DFQATT and CDR2 SNEGSKA (reference sequence). CDR3 DNA: TGCAGTGCTAGAGTGTTTAGCGGGAGCTCCTACGAGCAGTACTTC. The encoded protein is CSARVFSGSSYEQYF.

A few counts support this clonotype. J is TRBJ1-2 and V is TRBV24-1; a weak D match, TRBD1 (5 bases). The CDR3 runs to 14 residues. CDR1 is KGHDR, CDR2 SFDVKD, per germline. Trimming pared 10 bases from V and 0 bases from J, leaving 14 bases between. The CDR3 protein is CATSGGMTNYGYTF. The CDR3 DNA is TGTGCCACAAGCGGGGGGATGACTAACTATGGCTACACCTTC.

V gene TRBV20-1 combines with J gene TRBJ2-1; 12 bases match TRBD1. Germline-derived CDR1 and CDR2 are DFQATT and SNEGSKA (reference sequence). The CDR3 consists of 17 residues. The J segment lost 8 bases and the V segment lost 3 bases, leaving 14 bases of the junction unmatched. CDR3: CSASKALGTGGLDEQFF. The CDR3 DNA sequence: TGCAGTGCTAGTAAGGCGCTCGGGACAGGGGGCTTGGATGAGCAGTTCTTC.